Described below is a single T cell receptor beta chain sequence and its context. Its antigen is not identified. PCR primers comprised 60 Vbeta and 13 Jbeta primers. Using immunoSEQ multiplex PCR, the repertoire was profiled, and TCRdb retains in-frame clones only, with some absent. The table lists about 170,000 clones. Germline V gene lookup returns CDR1 SEHNR and CDR2 FQNEAQ (reference sequence). V was cut by 3 bases and J by 3 bases, with 8 bases left in between. This CDR3 has 13 amino acids. These data come from a study of cytomegalovirus exposure and HLA in healthy donors. Findings of the study overall: Confirmation in vitro established that a few CMV-associated chains were specific for CMV antigens. A likely sequencing artifact accounted for one observed cluster of highly shared sequence variants.

The rearrangement joins TRBV7-9 to TRBJ2-5, with D tentatively TRBD2 (5 bases). This receptor was identified in a woman younger than 30 in good health and CMV-seropositive. The sequenced sample was PBMCs. CDR3 in DNA: TGTGCCAGCAGCTTTGCCGGGGAAGAGACCCAGTACTTC. Translation gives CASSFAGEETQYF.